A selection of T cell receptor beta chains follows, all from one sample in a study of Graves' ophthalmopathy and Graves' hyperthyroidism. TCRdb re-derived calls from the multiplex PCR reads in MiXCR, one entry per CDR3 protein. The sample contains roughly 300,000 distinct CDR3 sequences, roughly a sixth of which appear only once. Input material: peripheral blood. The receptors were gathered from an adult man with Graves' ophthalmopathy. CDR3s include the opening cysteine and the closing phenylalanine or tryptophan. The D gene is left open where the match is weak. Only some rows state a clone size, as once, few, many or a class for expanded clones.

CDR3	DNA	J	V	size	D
CASSSTGPLGETEAFF	TGTGCCAGCAGCTCCACGGGACCTTTGGGGGAAACTGAAGCTTTCTTT	TRBJ1-1	TRBV11-1	many	NA
CASSLPAAGRGHTYEQYF	TGTGCCAGCAGTTTACCGGCCGCGGGCAGGGGGCACACCTACGAGCAGTACTTC	TRBJ2-7	TRBV27	many	TRBD1
CASSLQGQTQYF	TGTGCCAGTAGTCTCCAGGGGCAGACCCAGTACTTC	TRBJ2-5	TRBV19	many	NA
CATSSGRASRGATYEQYF	TGTGCCACCAGCAGTGGGAGGGCATCTCGCGGAGCCACCTACGAGCAGTACTTC	TRBJ2-7	TRBV24-1	many	TRBD2
CSAIRTGSSGNTIYF	TGCAGTGCTATCCGGACAGGGTCATCTGGAAACACCATATATTTT	TRBJ1-3	TRBV20-1	many	TRBD1
CASTSNTGELSF	TGTGCCAGCACTTCTAACACCGGGGAGCTGTCTTTT	TRBJ2-2	TRBV12-3/TRBV12-4	NA	NA
CASSYSGGSGNSPLHF	TGTGCCAGCAGTTACTCGGGGGGCTCCGGTAATTCACCCCTCCACTTT	TRBJ1-6	TRBV6-5	many	NA
CASNQHGDPSYEQYF	TGTGCCAGCAACCAACACGGGGATCCGTCCTACGAGCAGTACTTC	TRBJ2-7	TRBV28	many	NA
CASSQDSGGRGSYEQYF	TGCGCCAGCAGCCAAGATTCTGGTGGCCGGGGGTCCTACGAGCAGTACTTC	TRBJ2-7	TRBV4-3	NA	NA
CASSRTGSNSPLHF	TGTGCCAGCAGTCGGACAGGGTCAAATTCACCCCTCCACTTT	TRBJ1-6	TRBV6-1	many	TRBD1
CASSLEPDGYTF	TGTGCCAGCAGCTTAGAACCTGATGGCTACACCTTC	TRBJ1-2	TRBV13	many	NA
CASSLSGTEYNEQFF	TGTGCCAGCAGTTTATCCGGGACAGAGTACAATGAGCAGTTCTTC	TRBJ2-1	TRBV27	many	TRBD1
CASSSRRQVQETQYF	TGTGCCAGCAGCTCTCGGCGACAGGTCCAAGAGACCCAGTACTTC	TRBJ2-5	TRBV3-1	many	NA
CAWSPLGNTEAFF	TGTGCCTGGAGTCCACTGGGTAACACTGAAGCTTTCTTT	TRBJ1-1	TRBV30	many	NA
CASSEADQETQYF	TGTGCCAGCAGTGAAGCAGATCAAGAGACCCAGTACTTC	TRBJ2-5	TRBV2	few	NA